A single sample is the source of the 13 T cell receptor beta chains below, sequenced in a study of blood T cell repertoires in COVID-19 (TCRdb year 2020). The library came from the immunoSEQ multiplex PCR assay. This is the immuneACCESS table as TCRdb keeps it, with only in-frame sequences that have V and J called. A part of the clones is gone; compared with another copy, unresolved V genes explain less than half, and the rest is unexplained. Present in this sample are tens of thousands of clones, 65% to 90% of which were seen just once. The top ten clonotypes cover roughly 12% of the sample. Specimen: peripheral blood. The receptors originated from a human donor in a cohort sampled during active COVID-19.

The sample holds one count of this clone. This chain joins TRBV29-1 and TRBJ2-2; D might be TRBD1 (5 bases). CDR3 length: 15 amino acids. Germline V gene lookup returns CDR1 SQVTM and CDR2 ANQGSEA. V was pared by 4 bases and J by 2 bases, with 14 bases between. CDR3 sequence: CSVVRRQGNTGELFF. Written as DNA, the CDR3 is TGCAGCGTTGTCAGGCGGCAGGGTAACACCGGGGAGCTGTTTTTT.

This clone was counted once. The chain joins TRBV10-2 to TRBJ2-2; a weak D match, TRBD2 (5 bases). V lost 6 bases and J 5 bases, leaving 7 bases between the germline ends. The length of the CDR3 is 12 residues. Germline V gene lookup returns CDR1 WSHSY and CDR2 SAAADI. CDR3 nucleotide sequence: TGCGCCAGCAGCGGGAAAACCGGGGAGCTGTTTTTT. Protein: CASSGKTGELFF.

This clone was seen more than once but under ten times. This chain uses TRBV27 with TRBJ2-7; 10 bases fit TRBD1. The junction had 6 bases not matched to a gene; V was cut back by 5 bases and J by 2 bases. Germline assignment: CDR1 MNHEY and CDR2 SMNVEV (reference sequence). CDR3 length: 15 residues. The CDR3 nucleotides read TGTGCCAGCAGTCCACGTGGACAGGGGGCCTACGAGCAGTACTTC. Its translation is CASSPRGQGAYEQYF.

The V gene is TRBV19, the J gene TRBJ2-1, with D possibly being TRBD2 (7 bases). Per the germline V gene, CDR1 is LNHDA and CDR2 is SQIVND (reference sequence). Trimming took off 3 bases at V and 4 bases at J, with 13 bases between the two ends. The CDR3 has 15 amino acids. Here the CDR3 reads CASSIEQGGYNEQFF. CDR3 DNA sequence: TGTGCCAGTAGTATCGAACAGGGAGGGTACAATGAGCAGTTCTTC.

This chain links TRBV19 with TRBJ2-3; D perhaps matches TRBD1 (7 bases). Germline V gene sequence: CDR1 LNHDA, CDR2 SQIVND (reference sequence). Trimming removed 4 bases from V and 5 bases from J, with 13 bases in between. The CDR3 covers 14 residues. The CDR3 spells CASSRGGGEDTQYF. As DNA, the CDR3 is TGTGCCAGTAGTAGAGGGGGCGGGGAAGATACGCAGTATTTT.

This clone was seen a handful of times. The genes are TRBV6-2 or TRBV6-3 and TRBJ2-7, with D unclear. The CDR3 spans 13 residues. V shed 4 bases and J shed 3 bases, with 10 bases lying between them. CDR1 is MNHEY and CDR2 is SVGEGT in the germline V gene. Written as DNA, the CDR3 is TGTGCCAGCAGTTCAGGCCAGGACTACGAGCAGTACTTC. It is translated as CASSSGQDYEQYF.

The rearrangement links TRBV6-5 to TRBJ2-1, with TRBD2 matching 11 bases. V shed 6 bases and J 7 bases; nucleotides not matched to a gene: 5. The CDR3 runs to 14 residues. Germline loops: CDR1 MNHEY, CDR2 SVGAGI. The CDR3 region is CASSVIAGGNEQFF. The CDR3 DNA sequence: TGTGCCAGCAGCGTAATAGCGGGAGGGAATGAGCAGTTCTTC.

The CDR3 DNA sequence: TGTGCCAGCAGCTTAGATAACCGATCGGATGAGCAGTTCTTC. Protein product: CASSLDNRSDEQFF. The chain links TRBV11-2 to TRBJ2-1; D is unresolved. Germline V gene lookup returns CDR1 SGHAT and CDR2 FQNNGV. Trimming shortened V by 0 bases and J by 8 bases, and 11 bases separated the two germline ends. The CDR3 runs 14 residues.

CDR3 sequence (DNA): TGTGCCAGCAGCTTAGAGGTGTCTAGAAAAAAAGAGCAGTTCTTC. It translates to CASSLEVSRKKEQFF. The chain employs TRBV11-2 and TRBJ2-1; no clear D. The V end lost 0 bases, the J end lost 10 bases, and 16 bases lay between the germline ends. Germline lookup yields CDR1 SGHAT and CDR2 FQNNGV. The CDR3 totals 15 residues.

The V call is TRBV11-3, the J call TRBJ2-5; D perhaps matches TRBD2 (7 bases). This CDR3 is built from 15 residues. V lost 2 bases, J lost 5 bases, and 15 bases lay in between. Germline V gene sequence: CDR1 SGHNT, CDR2 YENEEA. The CDR3 DNA is TGTGCCAGCAGCTTATCGGGGGAGGGGGTTGAGACCCAGTACTTC. Translating it yields CASSLSGEGVETQYF. Together with reference TRBV11-3 and TRBJ2-5, the CDR3 gives the full variable domain: EAGVVQSPRYKIIEKKQPVAFWCNPISGHNTLYWYLQNLGQGPELLIRYENEEAVDDSQLPKDRFSAERLKGVDSTLKIQPAELGDSAVYLCASSLSGEGVETQYFGPGTRLLVL.

The rearrangement uses TRBV7-2 and TRBJ1-6, with 8 bases aligning to TRBD1. Germline trimming cut 5 bases from V and 10 bases from J; bases unmatched to any gene: 10. Germline lookup yields CDR1 SGHTA and CDR2 FQGNSA. This CDR3 is built from 15 residues. CDR3 sequence reads: CASSQTGVEGSPLHF. In DNA form, the CDR3 reads TGTGCCAGCAGCCAGACAGGGGTGGAGGGATCACCCCTCCACTTT.

This rearrangement joins TRBV14 to TRBJ1-3; D not certain. There are 12 residues in the CDR3. The V gene lost 5 bases and the J gene lost 4 bases, with 6 bases spanning the gap. The germline gives CDR1 SGHDN, CDR2 FVKESK. The CDR3 loop is CASSLSGNTIYF. The CDR3 DNA reads TGTGCCAGCAGCTTGTCAGGAAACACCATATATTTT.

This clone was observed a handful of times. The chain links TRBV3-1 (or the pseudogene TRBV3-2) to TRBJ2-3, with a tentative D call TRBD1 (6 bases). This CDR3 comprises 14 residues. Germline lookup yields CDR1 LGHDT and CDR2 YNNKEL (reference sequence). The V gene lost 7 bases and the J gene lost 3 bases, with 14 bases spanning the gap. The CDR3 sequence: CASKRATGTDTQYF. As DNA, the CDR3 is TGTGCCAGCAAGAGAGCTACAGGGACAGATACGCAGTATTTT.